Below, 32 T cell receptor beta chains from the same sample are listed, as sequenced in a study of vaccination effects on CD4 cells after COVID-19. Only in-frame clones appear in the TCRdb table, and some are missing; sequencing was by immunoSEQ multiplex PCR. The data contain 25,000 to 30,000 clones, 74% of them seen just once; the ten biggest clones take up 17%. Expansion of antigen-specific CD4+ T cells with viral peptide pools was carried out by the ViraFEST assay before sequencing. Researchers isolated CD4+ T cells once approximately eleven days of culture had elapsed. Participants received two doses of either the BNT162b2 or mRNA-1273 vaccine. No antigen has been identified for these receptors. Sample: CD4+ T cells from PBMCs cultured with HCoV-OC43 spike peptides, taken after COVID-19 vaccination. The subset: HCoV-OC43 spike overlapping peptide pool stimulation. The receptors stem from a human donor who received a COVID-19 vaccine.

The rearrangement joins TRBV19 to TRBJ2-1; tentatively, D is TRBD2 (6 bases). This CDR3 is built from 12 residues. Per germline, CDR1 LNHDA and CDR2 SQIVND (reference sequence). V gave up 7 bases and J gave up 9 bases, with 13 bases separating them. This chain's CDR3 is CASTRGIGEQFF. The CDR3 nucleotides read TGTGCCAGTACCCGCGGGATTGGTGAGCAGTTCTTC. Full variable domain (missing parts from reference TRBV19 and TRBJ2-1): DGGITQSPKYLFRKEGQNVTLSCEQNLNHDAMYWYRQDPGQGLRLIYYSQIVNDFQKGDIAEGYSVSREKKESFPLTVTSAQKNPTAFYLCASTRGIGEQFFGPGTRLTVL.

This clone was observed a few times. This chain links TRBV6-2 or TRBV6-3 with TRBJ1-1; no definite D call. CDR1 is MNHEY, CDR2 SVGEGT, per germline. The CDR3 covers 14 residues. Trimming took 4 bases from V and 4 from J, leaving 13 bases between them. CDR3 protein: CASSFRFLGTEAFF. CDR3 bases: TGTGCCAGCAGTTTTCGCTTTTTGGGCACTGAAGCTTTCTTT.

The genes are TRBV7-8 and TRBJ2-2; D ambiguous. Germline V lookup: CDR1 SGHVS, CDR2 FQNEAQ. Between the trimmed V and J ends, which lost 4 bases and 6 bases, there was a span of 21 bases. This CDR3 is built from 17 residues. CDR3: CASSSRRLGLGAGELFF. The CDR3 coding sequence is TGTGCCAGCAGCTCCCGAAGGTTAGGGCTGGGTGCCGGGGAGCTGTTTTTT. The full variable domain, completed using reference TRBV7-8 and TRBJ2-2, is GAGVSQSPRYKVAKRGQDVALRCDPISGHVSLFWYQQALGQGPEFLTYFQNEAQLDKSGLPSDRFFAERPEGSVSTLKIQRTQQEDSAVYLCASSSRRLGLGAGELFFGEGSRLTVL.

The rearrangement links TRBV5-1 to TRBJ2-7; 9 bases match TRBD1. The CDR3 consists of 17 residues. CDR1 is SGHRS, CDR2 YFSETQ, per germline. Germline trimming cut 4 bases from V and 2 bases from J; bases unmatched to any gene: 13. This CDR3 is CASSTRSGQGFPYEQYF. The CDR3 DNA follows: TGCGCCAGCAGCACAAGATCGGGACAGGGCTTCCCCTACGAGCAGTACTTC.

J is TRBJ2-7 and V is TRBV5-4; 8 nucleotides line up with TRBD2. The CDR3 loop spans 15 amino acids. Germline CDR1 and CDR2: SGHNT and YYREEE (reference sequence). Trimming cost V 4 bases and J 1 base; bases outside gene matches: 7. In DNA, the CDR3 is TGTGCCAGCAGCGCGGGGGGACTAGGGTCCTACGAGCAGTACTTC. As protein: CASSAGGLGSYEQYF. The full variable domain, rest sourced from reference TRBV5-4 and TRBJ2-7, is ETGVTQSPTHLIKTRGQQVTLRCSSQSGHNTVSWYQQALGQGPQFIFQYYREEENGRGNFPPRFSGLQFPNYSSELNVNALELDDSALYLCASSAGGLGSYEQYFGPGTRLTVT.

The J gene is TRBJ1-5, the V gene TRBV12-3 or TRBV12-4, with 7 nucleotides matching TRBD1. The CDR3 runs to 13 residues. The V and J ends lost 6 bases and 4 bases, in that order; junction bases with no gene match: 3. CDR3 sequence (DNA): TGTGCCAGCAGGAGACAGGGAAATCAGCCCCAGCATTTT. As protein: CASRRQGNQPQHF.

The V gene is TRBV5-1, the J gene TRBJ1-3; D remains ambiguous. The CDR3 consists of 15 residues. Trimming left V 4 bases short and J 0 bases short, with 11 bases between. Germline V gives CDR1 SGHRS, CDR2 YFSETQ. The CDR3 coding sequence is TGCGCCAGCAGCCCTGGGAGTAACTCTGGAAACACCATATATTTT. As protein: CASSPGSNSGNTIYF. Drawing the rest from reference TRBV5-1 and TRBJ1-3, the complete variable domain is KAGVTQTPRYLIKTRGQQVTLSCSPISGHRSVSWYQQTPGQGLQFLFEYFSETQRNKGNFPGRFSGRQFSNSRSEMNVSTLELGDSALYLCASSPGSNSGNTIYFGEGSWLTVV.

This chain links TRBV6-5 with TRBJ1-2; tentatively, D is TRBD1 (6 bases). CDR3 length equals 14 residues. Germline values: CDR1 MNHEY, CDR2 SVGAGI. The V end was cut by 4 bases, the J end by 6 bases, with 15 bases between. The CDR3 coding sequence is TGTGCCAGCAGTTTAAGTTACTACAGGGATGGCTACACCTTC. Translation: CASSLSYYRDGYTF.

This chain joins TRBV18 and TRBJ1-2; TRBD1 agrees at 7 bases. V gave up 4 bases and J gave up 3 bases; unmatched junction bases: 8. Germline V gives CDR1 KGHSH, CDR2 LQKENI. The CDR3 consists of 15 residues. The CDR3 DNA reads TGTGCCAGCTCACGCGAAGACAGGGATGACTATGGCTACACCTTC. Translated: CASSREDRDDYGYTF.

The chain has TRBV18 and TRBJ2-5; D not resolved. Deletions cut 2 bases from V and 3 bases from J, with 1 base between. Germline-derived CDR1 and CDR2 are KGHSH and LQKENI. The CDR3 loop spans 11 amino acids. CDR3 region: CASSPKETQYF. CDR3 coding DNA: TGTGCCAGCTCACCAAAAGAGACCCAGTACTTC.

This sequence joins TRBV11-3 and TRBJ2-5, with 8 nucleotides matching TRBD1. Germline V CDR1 and CDR2: SGHNT, YENEEA. The CDR3 runs 14 residues. J lost 4 bases, V lost 5 bases, and 6 bases had no gene match. CDR3 nucleotide sequence: TGTGCCAGCAGCCTATCTCAGGGGGCAGAGACCCAGTACTTC. It is translated as CASSLSQGAETQYF.

The chain carries TRBV2 and TRBJ2-7; no definite D call. CDR3 length: 15 residues. The V and J ends lost 4 bases and 9 bases respectively, with 22 bases between them. Germline V gives CDR1 SNHLY, CDR2 FYNNEI. The CDR3 here is CASSGTKLKKVGQYF. In nucleotides, the CDR3 is TGTGCCAGCAGTGGTACGAAGCTGAAGAAGGTTGGGCAGTACTTC.

V is TRBV20-1 and J is TRBJ2-3; D call uncertain. Germline V gives CDR1 DFQATT, CDR2 SNEGSKA (reference sequence). The CDR3 consists of 16 residues. The V end lost 3 bases, the J end lost 1 base, and 17 bases lay between the germline ends. CDR3 bases: TGCAGTGCTAGTGATCATGGCTTGCCGGGCACAGATACGCAGTATTTT. Its translation is CSASDHGLPGTDTQYF.

This clone was picked up one time. The chain combines TRBV18 with TRBJ2-1; 12 nucleotides align to TRBD2. The CDR3 runs 15 residues. Germline CDR1 is KGHSH and CDR2 is LQKENI. V lost 4 bases and J lost 5; bases outside the gene matches: 3. The chain's CDR3 is CASSRTSGVHNEQFF. CDR3 DNA: TGTGCCAGCTCACGGACTAGCGGGGTACACAATGAGCAGTTCTTC.

The chain couples TRBV5-1 to TRBJ1-1; D remains ambiguous. The CDR3 sequence is 14 residues long. V was cut by 3 bases and J by 0 bases, with 9 bases left in between. CDR1 is SGHRS and CDR2 is YFSETQ in the germline V gene. The CDR3: CASSYGELNTEAFF. The CDR3 coding sequence is TGCGCCAGCAGCTATGGGGAATTGAACACTGAAGCTTTCTTT.

This sequence joins TRBV6-1 and TRBJ1-5, with D unclear. CDR3 length: 16 residues. CDR1 and CDR2 (germline): MNHNS, SASEGT. Trimming took off 1 base at V and 5 bases at J, with 15 bases between the two ends. The CDR3 coding sequence is TGTGCCAGCAGTGAAGTATTATCCCCCTACGATCAGCCCCAGCATTTT. Translation: CASSEVLSPYDQPQHF.

CDR3 loop: CASSRQSWTEAFF. In nucleotides, the CDR3 is TGTGCCAGCAGCCGACAGTCATGGACTGAAGCTTTCTTT. The genes are TRBV27 and TRBJ1-1; TRBD1 might be the D (5 bases). This CDR3 region has 13 residues. With 6 bases removed from V and 5 bases from J, the gap between germline ends came to 13 bases. Germline CDR1 MNHEY, CDR2 SMNVEV (reference sequence).

The rearrangement joins TRBV5-4 to TRBJ2-7; possibly TRBD2 for D (6 bases). Trimming took off 2 bases at V and 3 bases at J, with 12 bases between the two ends. Germline loops: CDR1 SGHNT, CDR2 YYREEE (reference sequence). This CDR3 is built from 14 residues. In nucleotides, the CDR3 is TGTGCCAGCAGCTTTGAAGCGGGCAACTACGAGCAGTACTTC. Protein product: CASSFEAGNYEQYF.

The chain recombines TRBV10-1 with TRBJ1-1; D possibly corresponds to TRBD1 (5 bases). The length of the CDR3 is 13 residues. V lost 6 bases and J 4 bases, leaving 12 bases between the germline ends. Germline CDR1 reads WNHNN; CDR2 reads SYGVQD (reference sequence). Here the CDR3 reads CASRDTGGTEAFF. DNA of the CDR3: TGCGCCAGCAGGGACACCGGGGGCACTGAAGCTTTCTTT.

The rearrangement joins TRBV5-1 to TRBJ1-6; D gene unclear. The CDR3 extends over 14 amino acids. Germline V CDR1 and CDR2: SGHRS, YFSETQ. Trimming left V 4 bases short and J 7 bases short, with 12 bases between. This CDR3 reads CASSPDGYNSPLHF. The CDR3 DNA reads as TGCGCCAGCAGCCCCGACGGATACAATTCACCCCTCCACTTT.

V and J are TRBV4-1 and TRBJ2-7; D is possibly TRBD1 (5 bases). Trimming left V 0 bases short and J 1 base short, with 13 bases between. The CDR3 is 16 amino acids. The germline V gene encodes CDR1 MGHRA and CDR2 YSYEKL. DNA of the CDR3: TGCGCCAGCAGCCAAGATTCAGGGTCAGTGTCCTACGAGCAGTACTTC. Amino acid sequence: CASSQDSGSVSYEQYF.

CDR3 loop: CATGRTSGSYEQYF. Here the CDR3 DNA reads TGTGCCACCGGACGGACTAGCGGATCCTACGAGCAGTACTTC. This chain links TRBV18 with TRBJ2-7, with 10 positions matching TRBD2. The germline V gene encodes CDR1 KGHSH and CDR2 LQKENI. V dropped 10 bases and J dropped 1; count of bases not matched to a gene: 7. There are 14 residues in the CDR3. The whole variable domain, remainder taken from reference TRBV18 and TRBJ2-7, is NAGVMQNPRHLVRRRGQEARLRCSPMKGHSHVYWYRQLPEEGLKFMVYLQKENIIDESGMPKERFSAEFPKEGPSILRIQQVVRGDSAAYFCATGRTSGSYEQYFGPGTRLTVT.

As concerns this clone: Its ends do not fully match the called genes, so a read error is possible. The genes are TRBV29-1 and TRBJ2-7; 12 nucleotides agree with TRBD2. The CDR3 has 14 residues. The germline CDR1 and CDR2 sequences are SQVTM and ANQGSEA. Here the CDR3 DNA reads TGCAGCGCTGAACTAGCGGGAGGAGGGTACGAGCAGTACTTC. It specifies CSAELAGGGYEQYF.

The rearrangement joins TRBV4-2 to TRBJ2-3, with unresolved D. V was shortened by 6 bases and J by 1 base, with 14 bases between the two germline ends. CDR3 size: 15 residues. CDR1 and CDR2 from the germline V gene are LGHNA and YNFKEQ. The CDR3 sequence: CASSQTSSGTDTQYF. The CDR3, as DNA: TGTGCCAGCAGTCAAACTTCTTCTGGCACAGATACGCAGTATTTT.

This clone was observed once. The chain has TRBV5-1 and TRBJ2-7, with D tentatively TRBD1 (6 bases). Germline lookup yields CDR1 SGHRS and CDR2 YFSETQ. The CDR3 covers 17 residues. The V end lost 0 bases, the J end lost 3 bases, and 19 bases lay between the germline ends. CDR3 DNA sequence: TGCGCCAGCAGCTTGGCACCCACGGGATCACAGGGCTACGAGCAGTACTTC. This translates into CASSLAPTGSQGYEQYF.

The chain carries TRBV9 and TRBJ1-2, with 8 bases fitting TRBD1. Per germline, CDR1 SGDLS and CDR2 YYNGEE. V was clipped by 0 bases and J by 6 bases; unmatched bases: 7. The CDR3 is 15 residues long. DNA for the CDR3: TGTGCCAGCAGCGTAGAGGCGGGCAGGGGGCATGGCTACACCTTC. Its translation: CASSVEAGRGHGYTF.

The chain employs TRBV19 and TRBJ2-7, with TRBD1 matching 9 bases. Germline V gene sequence: CDR1 LNHDA, CDR2 SQIVND (reference sequence). CDR3 length: 14 amino acids. Trimming removed 6 bases from V and 6 bases from J; junction bases left unmatched: 9. CDR3 sequence (DNA): TGTGCCAGTAGCCTGACAGGGGGAGTTCCCGAGCAGTACTTC. Translation gives CASSLTGGVPEQYF.

This chain uses TRBV7-7 with TRBJ2-1; 7 bases align to TRBD1. Per the germline V gene, CDR1 is SSHAT and CDR2 is FNYEAQ (reference sequence). With V trimmed by 1 base and J by 2 bases, 2 bases remained unmatched. This CDR3 contains 15 residues. The CDR3 protein is CASSLGRGPYNEQFF. CDR3 DNA sequence: TGTGCCAGCAGCTTAGGAAGGGGGCCCTACAATGAGCAGTTCTTC.

V usage is TRBV7-2 and J usage is TRBJ2-5; tentatively, D is TRBD1 (5 bases). With 5 bases removed from V and 1 base from J, the gap between germline ends came to 8 bases. Per germline, CDR1 SGHTA and CDR2 FQGNSA. The CDR3 is 13 residues long. CDR3 DNA sequence: TGTGCCAGCAGCAGGGGTGCCCAAGAGACCCAGTACTTC. It yields the protein CASSRGAQETQYF.

The rearrangement joins TRBV12-3 or TRBV12-4 to TRBJ2-5; the D is unclear. The CDR3 has 13 residues. Trimming shortened V by 1 base and J by 5 bases, and 8 bases separated the two germline ends. CDR3: CASSLGASETQYF. In DNA, the CDR3 is TGTGCCAGCAGTTTAGGAGCATCGGAGACCCAGTACTTC.

V usage is TRBV19 and J usage is TRBJ2-3, with 7 bases that match TRBD2. The CDR3 runs 15 residues. Germline V gene lookup returns CDR1 LNHDA and CDR2 SQIVND (reference sequence). The V and J ends lost 9 bases and 3 bases, in that order; junction bases with no gene match: 12. In DNA, the CDR3 is TGTGCCAGCAACGGATGGGGGGGAGGGACAGATACGCAGTATTTT. Residues: CASNGWGGGTDTQYF.

This clone has more than one count but fewer than ten. The genes are TRBV19 and TRBJ2-3, with a possible D match to TRBD1 (5 bases). V lost 3 bases, J lost 4 bases, and 8 bases lay in between. This CDR3 region has 13 residues. CDR1 and CDR2 from the germline V gene are LNHDA and SQIVND (reference sequence). CDR3 protein: CASSIQGSDTQYF. For the CDR3, the DNA is TGTGCCAGTAGTATCCAGGGTTCAGATACGCAGTATTTT.